This is a list of T cell receptor beta chains from one sample in a study of tumor-infiltrating lymphocytes in primary liver carcinoma. A single record per CDR3 protein comes from TCRdb applying MiXCR to the multiplex PCR reads. This repertoire shows around 81,000 distinct CDR3 sequences, 71% found once; its top ten account for about an eighth. Material for sequencing was liver tumor tissue from sampling region 4. All receptors derive from a woman aged 60-75 years with primary liver carcinoma and hepatitis B virus infection. Both conserved end residues are part of each CDR3. The D gene is left open where the match is weak. The size field is filled for only some rows; it gives once, few, many or a size class.

cdr3_length	clone_size	v_call	d_call	j_call	cdr3_aa	cdr3_nt
13	-	TRBV10-3	TRBD1	TRBJ2-2	CAFRGQGAVELFF	TGTGCCTTCAGGGGACAGGGGGCCGTGGAGCTGTTTTTT
13	-	TRBV29-1	TRBD1	TRBJ2-7	CSASPGTGREQYF	TGCAGCGCTAGTCCCGGGACAGGGCGCGAGCAGTACTTC
15	-	TRBV6-2/TRBV6-3	TRBD2	TRBJ2-1	CVSRPPASGSYQQFF	TGTGTCAGCAGGCCCCCCGCTAGCGGGAGCTATCAGCAGTTCTTC
16	-	TRBV5-4	TRBD2	TRBJ2-3	CASSLSGRSGTDTQYF	TGTGCCAGCAGCCTGAGCGGGAGGAGTGGGACAGATACGCAGTACTTT
16	once	TRBV12-3/TRBV12-4	-	TRBJ2-5	CASSSTSRRAGETQHF	TGTGCCAGCAGTTCCACTAGCAGGAGGGCCGGGGAGACCCAGCACTTC
13	-	TRBV11-2	-	TRBJ2-2	CASKAQNTWELSF	TGTGCCAGCAAAGCTCAGAACACCTGGGAGCTGTCTTTC
14	many	TRBV7-8	-	TRBJ1-1	CASSLLSGNTEAFF	TGTGCCAGCAGCTTACTTTCGGGGAACACTGAAGCTTTCTTT
15	-	TRBV6-1	-	TRBJ2-3	CANHGLGGEADTRYF	TGTGCCAACCATGGCTTAGGGGGAGAGGCAGATACGCGGTATTTT
17	-	TRBV11-2	TRBD2	TRBJ2-4	CASSLAGGPRIKNIQYF	TGTGCCAGCAGCTTAGCGGGAGGGCCTCGGATCAAAAACATTCAGTACTTC
14	-	TRBV12-3/TRBV12-4	-	TRBJ2-2	CASRNDGVHGELFF	TGTGCCAGCAGGAACGACGGGGTTCATGGGGAGCTGTTTTTT
16	-	TRBV4-2	TRBD2	TRBJ2-1	CASSQDRASGMGEQLF	TGTGCCAGCAGCCAAGATAGGGCTAGCGGGATGGGTGAACAGCTCTTC
15	-	TRBV25-1	-	TRBJ1-2	CASSEPGQRFYGYTF	TGTGCCAGCAGTGAGCCGGGACAAAGATTCTATGGCTACACCTTC
14	once	TRBV10-3	-	TRBJ2-7	CAISESILTYEQYF	TGTGCCATCAGTGAGTCGATATTGACCTACGAGCAGTACTTC
13	-	TRBV5-1	-	TRBJ1-6	CASSTERDSPLHF	TGCGCCAGCAGCACAGAACGGGATTCACCCCTCCACTTT
15	-	TRBV12-3/TRBV12-4	-	TRBJ2-7	CASSLVRHVNYEQYF	TGTGCCAGCAGTTTAGTTCGACATGTCAACTACGAACAGTACTTC
16	once	TRBV6-5	-	TRBJ2-5	CASSYYLSQSQETQYF	TGTGCCAGCAGTTACTACCTGTCGCAGTCCCAAGAGACCCAGTACTTC
13	-	TRBV6-2/TRBV6-3	-	TRBJ2-1	CASNPTEVNELFF	TGTGCCAGCAACCCAACCGAGGTCAATGAGCTGTTCTTC
18	-	TRBV5-8	-	TRBJ1-5	CTSSPWVAGSNSNQPQHF	TGTACCAGCAGCCCCTGGGTGGCAGGTTCTAATAGCAATCAGCCCCAGCATTTT
16	-	TRBV12-3/TRBV12-4	-	TRBJ2-2	CASSFARRPNTGELLF	TGTGCCAGCAGTTTTGCCCGTCGGCCCAACACCGGGGAGCTGCTTTTT
17	-	TRBV5-6	-	TRBJ2-7	CVSNRPFSREPSYEQYF	TGTGTCAGCAACCGGCCCTTTTCCCGGGAGCCCTCCTACGAGCAGTACTTC
15	-	TRBV7-8	-	TRBJ2-5	CASSFYGQKQETQYF	TGTGCAAGCAGCTTTTATGGACAGAAACAAGAGACCCAGTACTTC
13	-	TRBV11-2	-	TRBJ2-7	CASSSGRSYEQYF	TGTGCCAGCAGCTCCGGACGGTCCTACGAGCAGTACTTC
15	medium-sized	TRBV5-4	TRBD1	TRBJ2-7	CASSLGQGLGYEQYF	TGTGCCAGCAGCTTGGGACAGGGTTTAGGCTACGAGCAGTACTTC
17	-	TRBV11-2	TRBD2	TRBJ2-1	CAGIRRLAGGPRDEQFF	TGTGCCGGCATCAGGAGACTAGCGGGAGGGCCGAGGGATGAGCAGTTCTTC